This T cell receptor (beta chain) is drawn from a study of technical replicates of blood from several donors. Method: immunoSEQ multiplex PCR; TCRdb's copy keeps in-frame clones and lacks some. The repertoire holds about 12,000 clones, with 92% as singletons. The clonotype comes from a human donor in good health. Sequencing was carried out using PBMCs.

CDR3 coding DNA: TGTGCCAGCAGCTTAGCGACGGGAGTGATCTCCTACGAGCAGTACTTC. This gives the protein CASSLATGVISYEQYF. The V gene is TRBV7-8, the J gene TRBJ2-7; possible D gene TRBD2, 6 bases. This CDR3 is built from 16 residues. In germline, CDR1 is SGHVS, CDR2 FQNEAQ. V dropped 0 bases and J dropped 0 bases, with 12 bases sitting between them.